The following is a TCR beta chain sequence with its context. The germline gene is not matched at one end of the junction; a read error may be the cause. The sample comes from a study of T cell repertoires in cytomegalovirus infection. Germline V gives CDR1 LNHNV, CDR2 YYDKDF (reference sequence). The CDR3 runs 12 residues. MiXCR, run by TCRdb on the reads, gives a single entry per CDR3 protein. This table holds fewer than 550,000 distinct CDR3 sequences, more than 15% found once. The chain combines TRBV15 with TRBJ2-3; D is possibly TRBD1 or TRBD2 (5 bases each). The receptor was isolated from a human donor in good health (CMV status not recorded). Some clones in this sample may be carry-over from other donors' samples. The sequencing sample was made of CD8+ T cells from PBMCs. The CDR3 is CATTAEGRSVHF. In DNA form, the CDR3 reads TGTGCCACCACCGCCGAGGGACGGTCAGTACATTTT. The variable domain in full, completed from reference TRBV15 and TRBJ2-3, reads DAMVIQNPRYQVTQFGKPVTLSCSQTLNHNVMYWYQQKSSQAPKLLFHYYDKDFNNEADTPDNFQSRRPNTSFCFLDIRSPGLGDTAMYLCATTAEGRSVHFGPGTRLTVL.